The 17 T cell receptor beta chains listed next were all sequenced from one sample in a study of memory CD4+ T cells and cytomegalovirus serostatus. Assay: immunoSEQ multiplex PCR; the TCRdb copy retains only in-frame clones and omits some. The sample consists of about 58,000 clones, roughly 84% of them appearing once. The sort gate was single viable CD3+CD4+CD8-CD45RO+ cells for memory CD4+ T cells. The source material was memory CD4+ T cells from blood. These receptor sequences come from an adult in good health and CMV-seronegative. Some clones in this sample may be carry-over from other donors' samples.

The chain carries TRBV7-8 and TRBJ2-1; 12 bases fit TRBD2. This CDR3 comprises 15 residues. The trim removed 3 bases at V and 8 bases at J, leaving 5 bases unmatched. Germline CDR1 SGHVS, CDR2 FQNEAQ. The CDR3 sequence: CASSLTSGSNYEQFF. The CDR3 DNA is TGTGCCAGCAGCTTGACTAGCGGGAGTAACTATGAGCAGTTCTTC.

The rearrangement uses TRBV5-8 and TRBJ2-1, with 7 bases aligning to TRBD1. V gave up 0 bases and J gave up 4 bases; unmatched junction bases: 7. Germline assignment: CDR1 SGHTS and CDR2 YDEGEE. This CDR3 comprises 16 residues. This CDR3 reads CASSLGLVTGYNEQFF. CDR3 DNA: TGTGCCAGCAGCTTGGGGTTGGTGACAGGGTACAATGAGCAGTTCTTC.

The V and J genes are TRBV28 and TRBJ1-1; D is unresolved. Germline V gives CDR1 MDHEN, CDR2 SYDVKM. CDR3 length equals 13 residues. Trimming removed 3 bases at V and 10 bases at J, with 15 bases between. The CDR3 protein is CASSLVRASVAFF. The DNA for the CDR3 is TGTGCCAGCAGTTTGGTGAGGGCCTCCGTAGCTTTCTTT.

The chain is built from TRBV13 and TRBJ2-7, with a possible D match to TRBD2 (5 bases). This CDR3 spans 16 amino acids. V lost 1 base and J lost 6, with 19 bases in between. Germline lookup yields CDR1 PRHDT and CDR2 FYEKMQ (reference sequence). Here the CDR3 DNA reads TGTGCCAGCAGCTTAGTTCAAGGCGGTCCCCGGGGCGAGCAGTACTTC. This sequence encodes CASSLVQGGPRGEQYF.

The chain recombines TRBV5-1 with TRBJ1-2; D is perhaps TRBD1 (5 bases). Germline loops: CDR1 SGHRS, CDR2 YFSETQ. Trimming took off 4 bases at V and 4 bases at J, with 17 bases between the two ends. This CDR3 contains 15 residues. The CDR3 region is CASSERADSPYGYTF. The CDR3 DNA is TGCGCCAGCAGCGAGAGAGCCGACAGCCCCTATGGCTACACCTTC.

This clone was seen once. The V and J genes are TRBV28 and TRBJ2-5; D is possibly TRBD2 (5 bases). This CDR3 is built from 14 residues. CDR1 is MDHEN, CDR2 SYDVKM, per germline. V lost 1 base to trimming and J lost 5 bases, with 11 bases between them. The CDR3 coding sequence is TGTGCCAGCAGTTTATACCCGGGCGGGGAGACCCAGTACTTC. As protein: CASSLYPGGETQYF.

This clone was observed a few times. The rearrangement joins TRBV27 to TRBJ2-7, with 8 bases lining up with TRBD2. The CDR3 is 15 residues long. Germline V gives CDR1 MNHEY, CDR2 SMNVEV (reference sequence). V lost 4 bases to trimming and J lost 3 bases; unmatched junction nucleotides: 8. This chain's CDR3 is CASSSPGLGVYEQYF. The CDR3 nucleotides read TGTGCCAGCAGTTCTCCGGGACTAGGAGTCTACGAGCAGTACTTC.

This clone occurred a few times. V gene TRBV29-1 combines with J gene TRBJ1-4, with D possibly matching TRBD1 (5 bases). This CDR3 is built from 12 residues. The V and J ends lost 6 bases and 7 bases respectively, with 12 bases between them. From germline, CDR1 is SQVTM and CDR2 ANQGSEA. CDR3 loop: CSVDDGGEKLFF. Written as DNA, the CDR3 is TGCAGCGTAGATGACGGGGGTGAAAAACTGTTTTTT.

This chain joins TRBV5-1 and TRBJ2-7, with 7 bases fitting TRBD1. The CDR3 has 14 amino acids. The ends lost 0 bases at V and 5 bases at J; junction bases unmatched: 5. Germline CDR1 reads SGHRS; CDR2 reads YFSETQ. The CDR3 region has the DNA TGCGCCAGCAGCTTGGACAGGGGTCTCCACGAGCAGTACTTC. Amino acids: CASSLDRGLHEQYF.

In its sample, this clone was seen a few times. The chain uses TRBV27 and TRBJ2-5; D uncertain. CDR3 size: 15 residues. V was pared by 2 bases and J by 4 bases, with 14 bases between. Germline CDR1 reads MNHEY; CDR2 reads SMNVEV (reference sequence). The CDR3 DNA is TGTGCCAGCAGTTTAACGGCCGTTATAGGAGAGACCCAGTACTTC. Its protein product is CASSLTAVIGETQYF.

The J gene is TRBJ2-3, the V gene TRBV7-2, with no clear D. The CDR3 covers 12 residues. Trimming removed 5 bases at V and 14 bases at J, with 17 bases between. CDR1 SGHTA and CDR2 FQGNSA come from the germline V gene. The CDR3, as DNA: TGTGCCAGCAGCCCATCTAGGCGATCTTGGTATTTT. Its protein product is CASSPSRRSWYF.

J is TRBJ2-1 and V is TRBV9, with D possibly TRBD1 on 7 matching bases. Germline-derived CDR1 and CDR2 are SGDLS and YYNGEE. The CDR3 consists of 17 residues. The V and J ends lost 0 bases and 3 bases respectively, with 16 bases between them. For the CDR3, the DNA is TGTGCCAGCAGCGTAGAGGGCGGGACAGTGCACTACAATGAGCAGTTCTTC. The encoded protein is CASSVEGGTVHYNEQFF.

This clone occurred once. The V gene is TRBV9, the J gene TRBJ2-5; tentatively, D is TRBD2 (6 bases). Trimming took 0 bases from V and 5 from J, leaving 23 bases between them. Germline-derived CDR1 and CDR2 are SGDLS and YYNGEE. CDR3 length: 18 amino acids. Here the CDR3 reads CASSVGEAGPRVGETQYF. CDR3 coding DNA: TGTGCCAGCAGCGTAGGGGAGGCAGGCCCCCGGGTCGGGGAGACCCAGTACTTC.

This rearrangement joins TRBV18 to TRBJ2-3; TRBD1 matches 10 bases. This CDR3 has 17 amino acids. The germline V gene encodes CDR1 KGHSH and CDR2 LQKENI. The V gene end was trimmed by 5 bases and the J gene end by 0 bases; junction bases not matched to a gene: 8. CDR3 residues: CASSSRGQGISTDTQYF. The CDR3 region has the DNA TGTGCCAGCTCATCAAGGGGACAGGGGATTAGCACAGATACGCAGTATTTT.

This chain joins TRBV20-1 and TRBJ2-7; D gene unclear. The ends were cut back, 5 bases at V and 0 bases at J, with 5 bases in the middle. The CDR3 has 11 residues. From germline, CDR1 is DFQATT and CDR2 SNEGSKA (reference sequence). In DNA, the CDR3 is TGCAGTGCTCGGCACTCCTACGAGCAGTACTTC. This gives the protein CSARHSYEQYF.

The chain has TRBV2 and TRBJ2-7; 7 bases align to TRBD1. The V segment lost 6 bases and the J segment 2 bases; nucleotides outside the gene matches: 10. Germline CDR1 SNHLY, CDR2 FYNNEI. There are 15 residues in the CDR3. For the CDR3, the DNA is TGTGCCAGCAGACCTACAGGGGAAGGAACCTACGAGCAGTACTTC. Encoded protein: CASRPTGEGTYEQYF.

This clone is a singleton in its sample. This rearrangement joins TRBV9 to TRBJ2-3; 10 bases map to TRBD2. Germline V gene lookup returns CDR1 SGDLS and CDR2 YYNGEE. V lost 0 bases and J lost 2; bases outside the gene matches: 3. This CDR3 contains 16 residues. CDR3 bases: TGTGCCAGCAGCGTAGGAAGCGGGAGGGCCACAGATACGCAGTATTTT. It is translated as CASSVGSGRATDTQYF. Full variable domain (missing parts from reference TRBV9 and TRBJ2-3): DSGVTQTPKHLITATGQRVTLRCSPRSGDLSVYWYQQSLDQGLQFLIQYYNGEERAKGNILERFSAQQFPDLHSELNLSSLELGDSALYFCASSVGSGRATDTQYFGPGTRLTVL.